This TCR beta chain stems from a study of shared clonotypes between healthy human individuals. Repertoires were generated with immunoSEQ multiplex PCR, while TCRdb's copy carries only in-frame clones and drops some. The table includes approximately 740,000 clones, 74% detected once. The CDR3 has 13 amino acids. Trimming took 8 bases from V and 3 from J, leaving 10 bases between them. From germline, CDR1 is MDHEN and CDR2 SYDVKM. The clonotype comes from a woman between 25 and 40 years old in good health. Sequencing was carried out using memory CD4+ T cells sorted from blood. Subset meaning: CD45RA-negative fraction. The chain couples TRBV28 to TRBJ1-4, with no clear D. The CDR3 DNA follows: TGTGCCAGCGGGAGTGTGGCTAATGAAAAACTGTTTTTT. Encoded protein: CASGSVANEKLFF.